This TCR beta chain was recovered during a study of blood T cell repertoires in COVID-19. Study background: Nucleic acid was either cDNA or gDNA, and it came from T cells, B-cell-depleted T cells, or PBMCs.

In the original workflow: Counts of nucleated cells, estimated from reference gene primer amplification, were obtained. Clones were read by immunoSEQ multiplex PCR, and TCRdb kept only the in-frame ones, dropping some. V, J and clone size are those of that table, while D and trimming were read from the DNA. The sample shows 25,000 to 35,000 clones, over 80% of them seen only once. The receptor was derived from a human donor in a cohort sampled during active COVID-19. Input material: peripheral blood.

CDR3 bases: TGTGCCAGCAGTTTAACCGGAGGCCAGAATTCACCCCTCCACTTT. Translation gives CASSLTGGQNSPLHF. This chain uses TRBV28 with TRBJ1-6; D is unresolved. The ends were cut back, 2 bases at V and 7 bases at J, with 12 bases in the middle. In germline, CDR1 is MDHEN, CDR2 SYDVKM. CDR3 size: 15 residues.